These 28 T cell receptor beta chains were all obtained from the same sample, sequenced in a study of Graves' ophthalmopathy and Graves' hyperthyroidism. Scientists amplified the TCR beta CDR3 regions from RNA transcripts. Second-round multiplex PCR came after a first-round RT-PCR that employed HTBI primers. In TCRdb, the multiplex PCR reads were re-called with MiXCR into one record per CDR3 protein. The data hold about 500,000 distinct CDR3 sequences, with approximately 35% observed a single time. The sequencing input was peripheral blood or thyroid tissue (not recorded which). The receptors come from an adult man with Graves' hyperthyroidism.

For this clonotype: It is unclear where the CDR3 begins or ends on the DNA, so no DNA is shown, and the CDR3 is as TCRdb lists it. This rearrangement joins TRBV10-3 to TRBJ1-5. The germline CDR1 and CDR2 sequences are ENHRY and SYGVKD. The CDR3 adds up to 16 amino acids, both ends counted. The CDR3 loop is CAICSALGLYNQPQHF.

This clonotype came up once. Because the CDR3 is missing its conserved closing phenylalanine or tryptophan, this is likely a read error. The chain joins TRBV12-3 or TRBV12-4 to TRBJ2-5, with D tentatively TRBD2 (7 bases). The CDR3 has 17 residues. Trimming shortened V by 7 bases and J by 2 bases, and 23 bases separated the two germline ends. CDR3 nucleotide sequence: TGTGCCAGCATTCAAAGGGGGGGCCTGATTAGGCAAGAGACCCAGTACCTC. This codes for CASIQRGGLIRQETQYL.

This clonotype was picked up many times. The chain links TRBV2 to TRBJ1-5; D call uncertain. V was trimmed by 2 bases and J by 3 bases, leaving 8 bases between them. Looked up from germline, CDR1 is SNHLY and CDR2 is FYNNEI. The CDR3 spans 14 residues. This chain's CDR3 is CASSERADNQPQHF. The CDR3 region has the DNA TGTGCCAGCAGTGAAAGGGCAGACAATCAGCCCCAGCATTTT.

This clonotype was seen many times. This CDR3 is CASSRDSLSYEQYF. The CDR3 DNA sequence: TGTGCCAGTAGTCGGGACAGTCTTTCCTACGAGCAGTACTTC. V usage is TRBV19 and J usage is TRBJ2-7; 7 positions agree with TRBD1. The germline CDR1 and CDR2 sequences are LNHDA and SQIVND (reference sequence). The CDR3 spans 14 residues. With 5 bases clipped from V and 1 base from J, the junction kept 5 bases outside the gene matches.

This clonotype has just one count. This chain uses TRBV25-1 with TRBJ2-7, with D maybe TRBD1 (5 bases). CDR1 is MGHDK and CDR2 is SYGVNS in the germline V gene. The CDR3 loop spans 15 amino acids. V shed 4 bases and J shed 6 bases, with 19 bases lying between them. The CDR3 nucleotides read TGTGCCAGCAGTGCTTCAGGACGTTGGGGCCCCGAGCAGTACTTC. Its protein is CASSASGRWGPEQYF.

The gene calls are TRBV11-1 and TRBJ2-5; 10 positions agree with TRBD1. V was pared by 6 bases and J by 4 bases, with 8 bases of the junction left unmatched. Germline-derived CDR1 and CDR2 are SGHAT and FQDESV (reference sequence). This CDR3 contains 15 residues. DNA for the CDR3: TGTGCCAGCAGGACCGGGACAGGGGCAGGAGAGACCCAGTACTTC. Its protein is CASRTGTGAGETQYF.

The rearrangement joins TRBV12-3 or TRBV12-4 to TRBJ1-5; the D gene is possibly TRBD1 (5 bases). The CDR3 spans 15 residues. V was shortened by 5 bases and J by 3 bases, with 14 bases between the two germline ends. The CDR3 loop is CASSPAGTFNQPQHF. As DNA, the CDR3 is TGTGCCAGCAGTCCCGCGGGGACCTTCAATCAGCCCCAGCATTTT.

Concerning this clonotype itself: A much larger clone is a single base away; this may be a read error. This chain's CDR3 is CSLPGQGMGALF. The CDR3 region has the DNA TGCAGTCTTCCGGGACAGGGTATGGGGGCTCTCTTT. The chain employs TRBV20-1 and TRBJ1-1, with 9 bases identical to TRBD1. The V gene's germline CDR1 is DFQATT and CDR2 SNEGSKA (reference sequence). The CDR3 length is 12 residues.

Comments on this clonotype: A much larger clone is a single base away; this may be a read error. This chain joins TRBV9 and TRBJ1-1; D is uncertain. V was clipped by 4 bases and J by 3 bases, with 16 bases between them. CDR3 size: 15 residues. Germline V gene sequence: CDR1 SGDLS, CDR2 YYNGEE. The CDR3 reads CASSLSLRMYTEAFF. The CDR3 DNA reads TGTGCCAGCAGCCTATCTCTCCGGATGTACACTGAAGCTTTCTTT. Full variable domain (outside the CDR3, taken from reference TRBV9 and TRBJ1-1): DSGVTQTPKHLITATGQRVTLRCSPRSGDLSVYWYQQSLDQGLQFLIQYYNGEERAKGNILERFSAQQFPDLHSELNLSSLELGDSALYFCASSLSLRMYTEAFFGQGTRLTVV.

This clonotype was detected many times. This chain connects TRBV7-2 to TRBJ1-1; unclear D gene. CDR3 length: 14 amino acids. V was shortened by 1 base and J by 8 bases, with 14 bases between the two germline ends. The germline V gene has CDR1 SGHTA and CDR2 FQGNSA. In nucleotides, the CDR3 is TGTGCCAGCAGCTTAGAAGTGGAGTGGGAGGAAGCTTTCTTT. Translated: CASSLEVEWEEAFF.

This clonotype was detected ten times or more. The chain employs TRBV25-1 and TRBJ2-2, with D possibly matching TRBD2 (6 bases). The CDR3 sequence is 14 residues long. V lost 6 bases and J 5 bases, leaving 13 bases between the germline ends. Per the germline V gene, CDR1 is MGHDK and CDR2 is SYGVNS. Here the CDR3 reads CASRKDGGTGELFF. CDR3 sequence (DNA): TGTGCCAGCAGGAAGGACGGGGGTACCGGGGAGCTGTTTTTT.

The chain combines TRBV19 with TRBJ2-2; TRBD2 agrees at 13 bases. CDR1 is LNHDA, CDR2 SQIVND, per germline (reference sequence). This CDR3 contains 19 residues. V dropped 9 bases and J dropped 3; count of bases not matched to a gene: 16. The CDR3 coding sequence is TGTGCCAGCAGCGCTGAATCGACTAGCGGGAGGTCGTACACCGGGGAGCTGTTTTTT. Translating gives CASSAESTSGRSYTGELFF.

Concerning this clonotype: This sequence may be a read error, since a much larger clone differs from it by one base. The V call is TRBV5-1, the J call TRBJ2-7, with TRBD1 matching 7 bases. This CDR3 comprises 16 residues. In germline, CDR1 is SGHRS, CDR2 YFSETQ. The CDR3 is CASSTRTGPISYERYF. CDR3 nucleotides: TGCGCCAGCAGCACGAGGACAGGACCTATATCCTACGAGCGGTACTTC.

This chain connects TRBV9 to TRBJ1-1, with D unresolved. This CDR3 is built from 14 residues. Trimming shortened V by 0 bases and J by 3 bases, and 9 bases separated the two germline ends. Germline CDR1 reads SGDLS; CDR2 reads YYNGEE. The DNA for the CDR3 is TGTGCCAGCAGCGTAGCCCCCACAGACACTGAAGCTTTCTTT. Protein: CASSVAPTDTEAFF.

This clonotype came up many times. The rearrangement joins TRBV7-8 to TRBJ2-5; no clear D. This CDR3 is 14 amino acids long. The V gene's germline CDR1 is SGHVS and CDR2 FQNEAQ. Trimming took off 1 base at V and 5 bases at J, with 11 bases between the two ends. The chain's CDR3 is CASSLVLRSETQYF. CDR3 in DNA: TGTGCCAGCAGCTTAGTGCTGAGGTCGGAGACCCAGTACTTC.

This clonotype was counted at least ten times. The V and J genes are TRBV5-8 and TRBJ2-7; unclear D gene. Germline V gives CDR1 SGHTS, CDR2 YDEGEE. This CDR3 is 13 amino acids long. The V end was cut by 6 bases, the J end by 3 bases, with 13 bases between. The CDR3 DNA is TGTGCCAGCAACCCTGACGCAGACTACGAGCAGTACTTC. It encodes CASNPDADYEQYF.

To note about this clonotype: One end of the junction varies from germline; a read error may be responsible. The chain joins TRBV27 to TRBJ2-2; 10 bases are a match to TRBD1. Germline V gene lookup returns CDR1 MNHEY and CDR2 SMNVEV (reference sequence). The CDR3 covers 12 residues. Written as DNA, the CDR3 is TGTGCCAGCAGTTCGGACAGGGGGGGGCTGTTTTTT. Protein product: CASSSDRGGLFF.

The gene calls are TRBV30 and TRBJ1-2; 7 bases agree with TRBD1. The junction had 13 bases not matched to a gene; V was cut back by 4 bases and J by 14 bases. The CDR3 runs 12 residues. The germline CDR1 and CDR2 sequences are GTSNPN and SVGIG (reference sequence). The CDR3 DNA sequence: TGTGCCTGGAAGGGACAGTGGATCCCGTTAACCTTC. This codes for CAWKGQWIPLTF.

This clonotype has at least ten counts. The CDR3 sequence is CSARDQGGLNEKLFF. The CDR3 DNA follows: TGCAGTGCTAGAGATCAGGGCGGACTGAATGAAAAACTGTTTTTT. The chain uses TRBV20-1 and TRBJ1-4, with a tentative D call TRBD1 (5 bases). Germline CDR1 is DFQATT and CDR2 is SNEGSKA (reference sequence). Deletions cut 0 bases from V and 5 bases from J, with 13 bases between. The CDR3 spans 15 residues.

This clonotype was found a few times. The chain carries TRBV29-1 and TRBJ2-1; D gene unclear. The germline V gene has CDR1 SQVTM and CDR2 ANQGSEA. This CDR3 spans 11 amino acids. The V end lost 6 bases, the J end lost 4 bases, and 7 bases lay between the germline ends. The CDR3 nucleotides read TGCAGCGTAGCCACATACAATGAGCAGTTCTTC. Translation: CSVATYNEQFF.

In its sample, this clonotype was seen many times. The chain employs TRBV14 and TRBJ1-6; D is perhaps TRBD1 (5 bases). CDR1 and CDR2 from the germline V gene are SGHDN and FVKESK. Trimming stripped 1 base from V and 8 bases from J, with 12 bases between. The CDR3 has 15 residues. The CDR3 DNA follows: TGTGCCAGCAGCCAAGGTGCAGGGCTTCATTCACCCCTCCACTTT. It yields the protein CASSQGAGLHSPLHF.

The chain links TRBV15 to TRBJ1-4; D may be TRBD1 (5 bases). Germline V lookup: CDR1 LNHNV, CDR2 YYDKDF (reference sequence). The CDR3 spans 15 residues. V was clipped by 1 base and J by 7 bases, with 13 bases between them. The CDR3 region is CATSRGGGGIEKLFF. DNA of the CDR3: TGTGCCACCAGCAGAGGGGGGGGGGGTATTGAAAAACTGTTTTTT. Based on the CDR3 plus reference TRBV15 and TRBJ1-4, the full variable domain is DAMVIQNPRYQVTQFGKPVTLSCSQTLNHNVMYWYQQKSSQAPKLLFHYYDKDFNNEADTPDNFQSRRPNTSFCFLDIRSPGLGDTAMYLCATSRGGGGIEKLFFGSGTQLSVL.

This clonotype occurred a few times. The chain links TRBV5-6 to TRBJ1-3; D gene unclear. The V gene lost 2 bases and the J gene lost 3 bases, with 12 bases spanning the gap. CDR1 SGHDT and CDR2 YYEEEE come from the germline V gene. The length of the CDR3 is 15 residues. The CDR3 DNA sequence: TGTGCCAGCAGCTTTCCGGGGTCCCTTGGAAACACCATATATTTT. Protein: CASSFPGSLGNTIYF.

The genes are TRBV20-1 and TRBJ2-7, with D tentatively TRBD1 (6 bases). Germline-derived CDR1 and CDR2 are DFQATT and SNEGSKA (reference sequence). This CDR3 comprises 14 residues. Deletions cut 6 bases from V and 2 bases from J, with 17 bases between. The CDR3 nucleotides read TGCAGTGCGGAAGGGACAAGAATAACCTACGAGCAGTACTTC. It yields the protein CSAEGTRITYEQYF.

The sample holds a few counts of this clonotype. V is TRBV7-8 and J is TRBJ2-1; no firm D call. Germline CDR1 SGHVS, CDR2 FQNEAQ. Trimming left V 1 base short and J 4 bases short, with 8 bases between. CDR3 length equals 14 residues. As DNA, the CDR3 is TGTGCCAGCAGCTTAGAGGCCAGGTACAATGAGCAGTTCTTC. This translates into CASSLEARYNEQFF.

Concerning this clonotype: It may be a read error: a sequence one base away is much more abundant. This sequence joins TRBV7-3 and TRBJ1-1; 7 bases fit TRBD1. Per germline, CDR1 SGHTA and CDR2 FQGTGA. This CDR3 is 18 amino acids long. Written as DNA, the CDR3 is TGTGCCAGCAGCTTAGATCGGGACAGACGCTCGGGGAACGCTGAAGCTTTCTTT. It codes for CASSLDRDRRSGNAEAFF.

The chain combines TRBV29-1 with TRBJ1-6; D is unresolved. This CDR3 comprises 14 residues. With 7 bases removed from V and 7 bases from J, the gap between germline ends came to 17 bases. CDR1 SQVTM and CDR2 ANQGSEA come from the germline V gene. The CDR3 protein is CSAVAGGGNSPLHF. CDR3 DNA sequence: TGCAGCGCCGTAGCGGGAGGAGGGAATTCACCCCTCCACTTT.

This clonotype was detected ten times or more. The chain is built from TRBV5-1 and TRBJ1-5, with D tentatively TRBD1 (6 bases). Per the germline V gene, CDR1 is SGHRS and CDR2 is YFSETQ. Deletions cut 0 bases from V and 7 bases from J, with 17 bases between. The CDR3 loop spans 16 amino acids. CDR3 protein: CASSLDGGGAGQPQHF. In DNA, the CDR3 is TGCGCCAGCAGCTTGGATGGCGGGGGGGCAGGGCAGCCCCAGCATTTT.